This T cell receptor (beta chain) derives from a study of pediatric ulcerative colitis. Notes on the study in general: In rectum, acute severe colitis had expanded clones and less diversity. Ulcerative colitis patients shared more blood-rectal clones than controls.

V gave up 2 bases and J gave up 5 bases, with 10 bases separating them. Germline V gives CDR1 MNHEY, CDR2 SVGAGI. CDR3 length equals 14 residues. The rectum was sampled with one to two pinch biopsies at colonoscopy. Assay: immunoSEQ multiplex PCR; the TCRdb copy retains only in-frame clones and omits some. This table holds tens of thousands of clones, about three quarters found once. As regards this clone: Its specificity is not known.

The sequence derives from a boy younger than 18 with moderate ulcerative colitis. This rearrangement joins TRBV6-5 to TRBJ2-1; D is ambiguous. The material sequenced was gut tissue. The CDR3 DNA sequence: TGTGCCAGCAGTTACGTTTCTTCAGACAATGAGCAGTTCTTC. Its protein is CASSYVSSDNEQFF.